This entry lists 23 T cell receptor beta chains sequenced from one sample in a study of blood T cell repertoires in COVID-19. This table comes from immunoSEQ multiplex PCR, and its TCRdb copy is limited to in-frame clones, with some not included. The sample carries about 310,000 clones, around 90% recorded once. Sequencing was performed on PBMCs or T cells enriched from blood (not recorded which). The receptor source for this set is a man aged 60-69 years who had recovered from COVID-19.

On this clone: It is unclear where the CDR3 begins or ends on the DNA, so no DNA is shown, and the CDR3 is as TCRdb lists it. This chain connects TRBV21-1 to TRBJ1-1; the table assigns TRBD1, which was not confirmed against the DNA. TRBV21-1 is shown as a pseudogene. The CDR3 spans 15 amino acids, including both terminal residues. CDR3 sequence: CASSMVGTGNTEAFF.

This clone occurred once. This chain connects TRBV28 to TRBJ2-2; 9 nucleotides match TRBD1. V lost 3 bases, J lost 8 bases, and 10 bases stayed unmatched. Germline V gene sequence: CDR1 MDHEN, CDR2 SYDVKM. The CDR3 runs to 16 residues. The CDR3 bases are TGTGCCAGCAGTTTGTATGGACAGGGGATCGGGGGGGAGCTGTTTTTT. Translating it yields CASSLYGQGIGGELFF. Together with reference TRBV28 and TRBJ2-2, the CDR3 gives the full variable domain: DVKVTQSSRYLVKRTGEKVFLECVQDMDHENMFWYRQDPGLGLRLIYFSYDVKMKEKGDIPEGYSVSREKKERFSLILESASTNQTSMYLCASSLYGQGIGGELFFGEGSRLTVL.

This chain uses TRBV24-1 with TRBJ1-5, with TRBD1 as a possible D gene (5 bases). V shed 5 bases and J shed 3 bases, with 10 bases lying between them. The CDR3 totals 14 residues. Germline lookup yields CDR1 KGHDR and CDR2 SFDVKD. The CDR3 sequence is CATSGRQHNQPQHF. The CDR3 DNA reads TGTGCCACCAGTGGCCGACAGCACAATCAGCCCCAGCATTTT.

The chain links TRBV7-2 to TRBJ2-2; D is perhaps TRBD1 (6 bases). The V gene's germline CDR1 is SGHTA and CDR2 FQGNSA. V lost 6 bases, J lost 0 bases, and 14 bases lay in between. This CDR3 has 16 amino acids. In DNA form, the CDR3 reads TGTGCCAGCAGTCGAACCGGGACATCGAACACCGGGGAGCTGTTTTTT. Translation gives CASSRTGTSNTGELFF.

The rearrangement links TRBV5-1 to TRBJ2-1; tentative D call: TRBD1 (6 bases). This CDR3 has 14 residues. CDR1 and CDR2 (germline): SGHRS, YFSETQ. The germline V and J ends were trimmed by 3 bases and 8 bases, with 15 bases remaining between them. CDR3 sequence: CASSSLGGGDEQFF. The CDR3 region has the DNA TGCGCCAGCAGCTCGTTGGGTGGGGGCGATGAGCAGTTCTTC.

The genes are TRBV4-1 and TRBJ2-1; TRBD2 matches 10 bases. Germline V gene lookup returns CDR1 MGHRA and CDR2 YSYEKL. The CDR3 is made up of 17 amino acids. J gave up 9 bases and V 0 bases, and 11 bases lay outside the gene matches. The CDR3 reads CASSQDRGEASGGEQFF. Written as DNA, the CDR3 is TGCGCCAGCAGCCAAGATCGGGGAGAAGCTAGCGGGGGTGAGCAGTTCTTC.

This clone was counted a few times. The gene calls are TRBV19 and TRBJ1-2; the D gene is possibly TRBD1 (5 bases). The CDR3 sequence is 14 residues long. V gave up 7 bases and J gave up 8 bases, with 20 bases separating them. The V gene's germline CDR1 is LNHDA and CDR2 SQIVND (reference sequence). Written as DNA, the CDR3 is TGTGCCAGTACCTTATGGAGGGGCGGAGAAGGCTACACCTTC. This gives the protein CASTLWRGGEGYTF.

In DNA form, the CDR3 reads TGTGCCACCAGTGACAGGGGGCGAGGCACAGATACGCAGTATTTT. Translating gives CATSDRGRGTDTQYF. The genes are TRBV24-1 and TRBJ2-3; 8 bases fit TRBD1. The CDR3 is made up of 15 amino acids. Germline V gene data show CDR1 as KGHDR and CDR2 as SFDVKD. V lost 4 bases, J lost 1 base, and 3 bases stayed unmatched.

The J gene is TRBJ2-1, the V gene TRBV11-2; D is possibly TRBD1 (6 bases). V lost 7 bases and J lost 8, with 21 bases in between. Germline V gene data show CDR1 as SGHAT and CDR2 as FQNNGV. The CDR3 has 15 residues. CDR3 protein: CASTSRDNRLDEQFF. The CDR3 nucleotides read TGTGCCAGCACCTCCCGGGACAACCGTCTGGATGAGCAGTTCTTC.

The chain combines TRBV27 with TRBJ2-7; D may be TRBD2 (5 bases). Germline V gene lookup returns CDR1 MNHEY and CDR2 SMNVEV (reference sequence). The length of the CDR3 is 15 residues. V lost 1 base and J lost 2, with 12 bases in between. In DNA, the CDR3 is TGTGCCAGCAGTTTATTCCAGCGAGGGCCCTACGAGCAGTACTTC. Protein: CASSLFQRGPYEQYF.

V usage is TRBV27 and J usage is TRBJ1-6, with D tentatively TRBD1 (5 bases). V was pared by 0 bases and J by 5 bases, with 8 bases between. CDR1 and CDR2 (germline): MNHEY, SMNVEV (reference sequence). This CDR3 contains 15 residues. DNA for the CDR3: TGTGCCAGCAGTTTATCCAGGGTTAATAATTCACCCCTCCACTTT. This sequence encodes CASSLSRVNNSPLHF.

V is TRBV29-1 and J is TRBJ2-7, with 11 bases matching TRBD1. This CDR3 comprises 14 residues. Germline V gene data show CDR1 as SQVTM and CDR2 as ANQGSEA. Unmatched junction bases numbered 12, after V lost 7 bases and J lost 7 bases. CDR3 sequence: CSAGVGTGGYEQYF. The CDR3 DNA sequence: TGCAGCGCCGGTGTAGGGACAGGGGGTTATGAGCAGTACTTC.

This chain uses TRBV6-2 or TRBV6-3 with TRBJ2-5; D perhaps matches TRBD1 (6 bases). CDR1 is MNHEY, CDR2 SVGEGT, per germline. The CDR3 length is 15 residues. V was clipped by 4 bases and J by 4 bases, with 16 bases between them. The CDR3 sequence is CASSLGRGPRETQYF. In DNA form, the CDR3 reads TGTGCCAGCAGTTTGGGCAGGGGCCCAAGAGAGACCCAGTACTTC.

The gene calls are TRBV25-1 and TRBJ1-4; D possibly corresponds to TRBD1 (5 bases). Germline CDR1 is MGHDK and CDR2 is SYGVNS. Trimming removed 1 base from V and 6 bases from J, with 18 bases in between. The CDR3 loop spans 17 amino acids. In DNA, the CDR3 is TGTGCCAGCAGTGAATGGCAGGGCGGGGCTCAGGATGAAAAACTGTTTTTT. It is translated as CASSEWQGGAQDEKLFF.

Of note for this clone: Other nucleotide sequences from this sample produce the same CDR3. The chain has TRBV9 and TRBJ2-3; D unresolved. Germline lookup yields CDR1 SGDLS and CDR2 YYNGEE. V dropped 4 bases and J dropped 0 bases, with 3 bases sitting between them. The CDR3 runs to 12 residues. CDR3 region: CASSPSTDTQYF. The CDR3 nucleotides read TGTGCCAGCAGCCCTAGCACAGATACGCAGTATTTT.

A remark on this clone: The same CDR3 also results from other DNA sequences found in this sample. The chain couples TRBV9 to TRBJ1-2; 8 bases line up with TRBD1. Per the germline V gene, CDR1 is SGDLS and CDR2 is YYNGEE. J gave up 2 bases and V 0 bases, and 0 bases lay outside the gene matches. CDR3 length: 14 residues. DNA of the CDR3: TGTGCCAGCAGCGTAGGGACAGGGAACTATGGCTACACCTTC. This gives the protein CASSVGTGNYGYTF.

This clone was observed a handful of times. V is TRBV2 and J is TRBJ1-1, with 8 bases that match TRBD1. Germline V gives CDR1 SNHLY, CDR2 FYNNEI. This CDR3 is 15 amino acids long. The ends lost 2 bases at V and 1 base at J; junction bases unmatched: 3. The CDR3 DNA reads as TGTGCCAGCAGTGAACAGGGGGCCTCGAACACTGAAGCTTTCTTT. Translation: CASSEQGASNTEAFF.

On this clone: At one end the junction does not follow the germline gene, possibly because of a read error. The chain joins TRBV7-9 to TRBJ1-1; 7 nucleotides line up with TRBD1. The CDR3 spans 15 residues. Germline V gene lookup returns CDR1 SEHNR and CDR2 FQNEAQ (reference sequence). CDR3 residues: CASSVAVGGAVKAFF. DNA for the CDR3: TGTGCCAGCAGCGTAGCCGTAGGGGGCGCGGTCAAAGCTTTCTTT.

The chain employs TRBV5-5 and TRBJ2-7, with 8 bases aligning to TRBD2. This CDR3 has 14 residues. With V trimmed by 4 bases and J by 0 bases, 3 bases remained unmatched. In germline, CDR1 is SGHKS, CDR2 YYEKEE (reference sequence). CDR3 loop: CASSREGSSYEQYF. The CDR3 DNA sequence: TGTGCCAGCAGCCGGGAGGGCAGCTCCTACGAGCAGTACTTC.

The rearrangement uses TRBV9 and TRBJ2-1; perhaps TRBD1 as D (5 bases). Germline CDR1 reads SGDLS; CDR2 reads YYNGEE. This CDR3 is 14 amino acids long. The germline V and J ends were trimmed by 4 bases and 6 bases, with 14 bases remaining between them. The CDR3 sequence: CASSPRNQGNEQFF. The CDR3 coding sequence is TGTGCCAGCAGCCCACGGAATCAGGGCAATGAGCAGTTCTTC.

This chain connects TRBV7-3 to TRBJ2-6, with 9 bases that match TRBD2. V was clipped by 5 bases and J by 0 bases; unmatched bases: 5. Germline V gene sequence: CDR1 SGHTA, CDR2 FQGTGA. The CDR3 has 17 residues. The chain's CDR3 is CASSPLAGVSGANVLTF. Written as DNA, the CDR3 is TGTGCCAGCAGCCCCTTAGCGGGAGTCTCTGGGGCCAACGTCCTGACTTTC.

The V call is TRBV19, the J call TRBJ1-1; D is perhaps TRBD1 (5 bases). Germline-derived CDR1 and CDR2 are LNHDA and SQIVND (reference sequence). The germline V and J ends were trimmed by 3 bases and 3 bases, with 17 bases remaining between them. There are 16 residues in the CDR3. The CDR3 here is CASSIRPQGGHTEAFF. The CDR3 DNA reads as TGTGCCAGTAGTATTCGACCTCAGGGAGGCCACACTGAAGCTTTCTTT.

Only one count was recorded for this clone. DNA of the CDR3: TGTGCCAGCAGCTTAGGGCGGCAAGAGACCCAGTACTTC. Protein sequence: CASSLGRQETQYF. J is TRBJ2-5 and V is TRBV11-2; D uncertain. From germline, CDR1 is SGHAT and CDR2 FQNNGV. This CDR3 has 13 residues. With 1 base removed from V and 2 bases from J, the gap between germline ends came to 5 bases.